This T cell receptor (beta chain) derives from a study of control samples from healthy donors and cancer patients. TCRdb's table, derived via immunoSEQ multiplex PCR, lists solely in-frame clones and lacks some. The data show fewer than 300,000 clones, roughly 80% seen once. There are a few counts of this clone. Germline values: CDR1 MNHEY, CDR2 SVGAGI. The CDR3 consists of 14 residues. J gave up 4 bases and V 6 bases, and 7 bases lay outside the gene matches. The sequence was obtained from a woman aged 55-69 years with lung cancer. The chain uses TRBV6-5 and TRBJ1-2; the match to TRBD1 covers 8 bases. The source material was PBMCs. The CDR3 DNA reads TGTGCCAGCAGGAGAGACAGGGGCAGCTATGGCTACACCTTC. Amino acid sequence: CASRRDRGSYGYTF.